One TCR beta chain is described in this entry. Its antigen is as yet unknown. Per germline, CDR1 MNHEY and CDR2 SMNVEV (reference sequence). J was trimmed by 10 bases and V by 2 bases; bases with no gene match: 11. The CDR3 spans 16 residues. This entry belongs to a study of T cell responses to AZD1222 COVID-19 vaccine. At the level of the study: It was second doses at about 4 or about 12 weeks that were pooled.

Data came from immunoSEQ multiplex PCR; TCRdb stores just in-frame clones and leaves some out. There are approximately 190,000 clones in the sample; approximately 90% occur only once, and roughly 0.98% lies in the top ten. Points from the study as a whole: The donor group comprised mostly white British people and more females; the analysis possibly underestimated clonal diversity. Variant regions that are unmutated are reportedly the target of nearly half of spike-specific TCRs. Repertoires in all cases were sampled only once the peak T cell response had passed.

The J gene is TRBJ2-1, the V gene TRBV27; TRBD2 aligns across 10 bases. The clonotype comes from an adult in good health. Here the sequenced sample was peripheral blood, taken on day 0 of AZD1222 vaccination. CDR3 DNA sequence: TGTGCCAGCAGTTTACGAAGCGGGAGGGCCTCTGGGGAGCAGTTCTTC. Residues: CASSLRSGRASGEQFF.